This T cell receptor (beta chain) was identified in a study of cytomegalovirus exposure and HLA in healthy donors. PCR amplification relied on 60 Vbeta primers (plus 13 Jbeta primers). Here immunoSEQ multiplex PCR was the method, and the copy in TCRdb shows in-frame clones only, minus some. This table holds some 44,000 clones, 40% to 60% found once. Study conclusions and caveats: Later on, an analysis showed TCR association rates differing by HLA locus, with DRB1 the most and HLA-C the fewest. There were a few CMV-associated chains whose specificity for CMV antigens was confirmed in vitro.

Concerning this clone itself: What it binds is unknown.

The sequenced material came from PBMCs. The TCR originated in a human donor in good health.

The CDR3 region has the DNA TGTGCCAGCAGCTTAGCGGGGGGCCGATACAATGAGCAGTTCTTC. Amino acids: CASSLAGGRYNEQFF. The chain has TRBV11-2 and TRBJ2-1; a weak D match, TRBD2 (7 bases). The germline V gene has CDR1 SGHAT and CDR2 FQNNGV. V gave up 1 base and J gave up 4 bases, with 11 bases separating them. The CDR3 sequence is 15 residues long.